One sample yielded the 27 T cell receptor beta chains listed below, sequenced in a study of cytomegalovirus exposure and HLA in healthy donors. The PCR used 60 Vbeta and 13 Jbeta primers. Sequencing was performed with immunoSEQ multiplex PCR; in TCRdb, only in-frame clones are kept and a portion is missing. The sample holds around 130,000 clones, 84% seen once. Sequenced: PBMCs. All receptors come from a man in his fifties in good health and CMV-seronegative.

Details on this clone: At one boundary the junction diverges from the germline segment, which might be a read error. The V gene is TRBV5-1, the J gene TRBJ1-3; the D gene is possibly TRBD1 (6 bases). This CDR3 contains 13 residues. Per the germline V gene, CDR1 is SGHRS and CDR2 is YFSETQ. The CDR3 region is CASSPRQVNTIYF. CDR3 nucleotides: TGTGCCAGCAGCCCAAGACAGGTCAACACCATATATTTT.

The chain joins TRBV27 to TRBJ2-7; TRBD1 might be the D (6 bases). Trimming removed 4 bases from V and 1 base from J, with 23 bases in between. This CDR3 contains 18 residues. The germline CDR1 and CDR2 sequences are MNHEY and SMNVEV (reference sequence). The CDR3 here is CASSSRPFGDTASYEQYF. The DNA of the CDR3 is TGTGCCAGCAGTTCCAGGCCGTTTGGGGACACCGCTTCCTACGAGCAGTACTTC.

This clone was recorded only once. The CDR3 region has the DNA TGTGCCAGCAGCGCGACCTTTCTCACCCGGGGAGAGCAGTTCTTC. Translating gives CASSATFLTRGEQFF. This chain uses TRBV6-1 with TRBJ2-1, with TRBD2 as a possible D gene (5 bases). The CDR3 length is 15 residues. Per the germline V gene, CDR1 is MNHNS and CDR2 is SASEGT. V lost 6 bases to trimming and J lost 10 bases, with 22 bases between them.

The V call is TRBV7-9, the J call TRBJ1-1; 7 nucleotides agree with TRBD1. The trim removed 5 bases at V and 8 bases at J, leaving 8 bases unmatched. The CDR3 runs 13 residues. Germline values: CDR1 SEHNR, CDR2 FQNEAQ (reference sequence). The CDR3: CASSLGQIPEAFF. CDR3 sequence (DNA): TGTGCCAGCAGCCTGGGACAGATCCCCGAAGCTTTCTTT.

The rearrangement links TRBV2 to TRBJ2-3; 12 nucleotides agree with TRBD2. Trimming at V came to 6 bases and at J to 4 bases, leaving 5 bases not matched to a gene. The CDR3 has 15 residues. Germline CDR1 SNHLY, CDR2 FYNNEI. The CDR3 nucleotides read TGTGCCAGCAGCTATACTAGCGGGGGGTCAGATACGCAGTATTTT. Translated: CASSYTSGGSDTQYF.

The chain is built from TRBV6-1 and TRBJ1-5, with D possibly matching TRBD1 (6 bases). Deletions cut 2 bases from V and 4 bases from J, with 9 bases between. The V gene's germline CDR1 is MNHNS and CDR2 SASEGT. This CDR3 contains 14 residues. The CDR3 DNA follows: TGTGCCAGCAGTGAAAACAGGGTAAATCAGCCCCAGCATTTT. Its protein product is CASSENRVNQPQHF.

The CDR3 DNA follows: TGCAGCGGGACTCGGGGGTCCGGGGAGCTGTTTTTT. This gives the protein CSGTRGSGELFF. The V call is TRBV29-1, the J call TRBJ2-2, with a weak D call TRBD2 (6 bases). The CDR3 covers 12 residues. Trimming removed 7 bases at V and 6 bases at J, with 12 bases between. Germline V gives CDR1 SQVTM, CDR2 ANQGSEA.

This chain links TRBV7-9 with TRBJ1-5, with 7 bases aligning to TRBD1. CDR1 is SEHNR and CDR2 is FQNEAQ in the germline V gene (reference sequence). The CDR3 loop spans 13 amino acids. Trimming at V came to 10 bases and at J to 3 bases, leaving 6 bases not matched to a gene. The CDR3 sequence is CATATGSNQPQHF. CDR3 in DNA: TGTGCCACCGCGACAGGGTCCAATCAGCCCCAGCATTTT.

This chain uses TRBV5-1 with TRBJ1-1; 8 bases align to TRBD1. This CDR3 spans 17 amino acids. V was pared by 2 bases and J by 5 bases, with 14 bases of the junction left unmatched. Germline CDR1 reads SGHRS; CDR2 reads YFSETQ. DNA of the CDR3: TGCGCCAGCAGCTTATCGGTTGAAAGGACAGGGCGAACTGAAGCTTTCTTT. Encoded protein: CASSLSVERTGRTEAFF.

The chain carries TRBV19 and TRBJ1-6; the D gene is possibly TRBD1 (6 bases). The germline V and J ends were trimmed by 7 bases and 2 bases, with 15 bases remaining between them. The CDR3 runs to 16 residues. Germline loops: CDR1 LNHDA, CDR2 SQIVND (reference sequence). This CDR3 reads CASTRDTSTYNSPLHF. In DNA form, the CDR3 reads TGTGCCAGTACCAGGGACACCTCTACCTATAATTCACCCCTCCACTTT.

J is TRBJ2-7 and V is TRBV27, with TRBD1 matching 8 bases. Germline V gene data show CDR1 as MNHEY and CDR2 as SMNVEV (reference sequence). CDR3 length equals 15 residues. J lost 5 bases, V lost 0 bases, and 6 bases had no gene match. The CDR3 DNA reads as TGTGCCAGCAGTTTATCGGGGCAGGGGGCCAACGAGCAGTACTTC. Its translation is CASSLSGQGANEQYF.

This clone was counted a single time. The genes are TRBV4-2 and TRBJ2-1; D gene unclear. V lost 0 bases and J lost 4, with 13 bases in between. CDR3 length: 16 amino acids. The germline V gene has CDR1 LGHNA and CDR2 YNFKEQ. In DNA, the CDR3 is TGTGCCAGCAGCCAAGATTCTTCGGGTAAATACAATGAGCAGTTCTTC. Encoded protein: CASSQDSSGKYNEQFF.

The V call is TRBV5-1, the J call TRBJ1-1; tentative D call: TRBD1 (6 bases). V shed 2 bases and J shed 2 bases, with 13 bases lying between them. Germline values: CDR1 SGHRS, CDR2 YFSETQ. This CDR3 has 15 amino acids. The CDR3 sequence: CASSLSGTSNTEAFF. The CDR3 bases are TGCGCCAGCAGCTTATCCGGGACATCAAACACTGAAGCTTTCTTT. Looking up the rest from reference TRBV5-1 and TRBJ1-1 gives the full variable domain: KAGVTQTPRYLIKTRGQQVTLSCSPISGHRSVSWYQQTPGQGLQFLFEYFSETQRNKGNFPGRFSGRQFSNSRSEMNVSTLELGDSALYLCASSLSGTSNTEAFFGQGTRLTVV.

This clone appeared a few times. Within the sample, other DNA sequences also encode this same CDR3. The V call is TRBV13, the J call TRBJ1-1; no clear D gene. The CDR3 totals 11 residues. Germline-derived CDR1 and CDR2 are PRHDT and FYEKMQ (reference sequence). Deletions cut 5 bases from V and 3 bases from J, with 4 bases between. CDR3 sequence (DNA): TGTGCCAGCAGCCCTTACACTGAAGCTTTCTTT. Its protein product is CASSPYTEAFF.

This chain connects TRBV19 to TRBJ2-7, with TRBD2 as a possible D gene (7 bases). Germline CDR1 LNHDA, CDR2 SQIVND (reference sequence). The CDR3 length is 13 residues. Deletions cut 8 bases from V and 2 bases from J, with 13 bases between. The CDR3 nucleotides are TGTGCCAGTTCACAGGGAGGGACCTACGAGCAGTACTTC. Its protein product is CASSQGGTYEQYF.

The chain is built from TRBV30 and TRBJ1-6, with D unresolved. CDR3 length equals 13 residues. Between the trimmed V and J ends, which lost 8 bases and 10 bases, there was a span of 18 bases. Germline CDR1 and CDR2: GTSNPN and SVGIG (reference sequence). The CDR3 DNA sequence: TGTGCCGGCGATTATACGGGTGGCTCACCCCTCCACTTT. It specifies CAGDYTGGSPLHF.

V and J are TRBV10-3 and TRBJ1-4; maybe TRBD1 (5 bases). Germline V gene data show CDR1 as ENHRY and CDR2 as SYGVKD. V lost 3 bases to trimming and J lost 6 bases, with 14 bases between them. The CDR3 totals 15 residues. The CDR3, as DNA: TGTGCCATCAGTGAATCTGTAGGGGCCGATGAAAAACTGTTTTTT. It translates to CAISESVGADEKLFF.

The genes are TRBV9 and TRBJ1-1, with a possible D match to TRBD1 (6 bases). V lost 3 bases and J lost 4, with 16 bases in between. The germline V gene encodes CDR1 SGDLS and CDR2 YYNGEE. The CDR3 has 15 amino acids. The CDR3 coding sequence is TGTGCCAGCAGCGCTAGGGGCTGGGGGCCCACTGAAGCTTTCTTT. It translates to CASSARGWGPTEAFF.

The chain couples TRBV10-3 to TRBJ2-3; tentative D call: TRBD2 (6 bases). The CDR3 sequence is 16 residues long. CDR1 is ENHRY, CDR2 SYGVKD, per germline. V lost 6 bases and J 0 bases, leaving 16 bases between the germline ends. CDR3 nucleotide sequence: TGTGCCATCAGGGAAGGGCCGGGAGTAAGCACAGATACGCAGTATTTT. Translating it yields CAIREGPGVSTDTQYF.

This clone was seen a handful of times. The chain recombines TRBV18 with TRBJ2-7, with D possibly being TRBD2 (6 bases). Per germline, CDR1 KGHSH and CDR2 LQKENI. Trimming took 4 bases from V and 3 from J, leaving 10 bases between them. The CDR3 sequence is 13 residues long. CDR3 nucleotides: TGTGCCAGCTCACAGGGGAGGTACTACGAGCAGTACTTC. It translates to CASSQGRYYEQYF.

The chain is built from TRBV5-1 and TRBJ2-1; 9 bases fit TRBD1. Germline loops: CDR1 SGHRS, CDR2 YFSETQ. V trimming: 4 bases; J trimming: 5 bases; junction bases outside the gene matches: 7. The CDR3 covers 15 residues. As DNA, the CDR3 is TGCGCCAGCAGCCCCACCGGGACAGGGAACAATGAGCAGTTCTTC. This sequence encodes CASSPTGTGNNEQFF. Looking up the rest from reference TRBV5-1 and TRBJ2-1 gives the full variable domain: KAGVTQTPRYLIKTRGQQVTLSCSPISGHRSVSWYQQTPGQGLQFLFEYFSETQRNKGNFPGRFSGRQFSNSRSEMNVSTLELGDSALYLCASSPTGTGNNEQFFGPGTRLTVL.

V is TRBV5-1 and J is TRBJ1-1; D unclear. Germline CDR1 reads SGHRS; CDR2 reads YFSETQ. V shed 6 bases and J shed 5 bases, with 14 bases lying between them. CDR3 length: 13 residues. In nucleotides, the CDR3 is TGCGCCAGCAACGACGGAGGAGGAACTGAAGCTTTCTTT. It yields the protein CASNDGGGTEAFF. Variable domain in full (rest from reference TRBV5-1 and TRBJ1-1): KAGVTQTPRYLIKTRGQQVTLSCSPISGHRSVSWYQQTPGQGLQFLFEYFSETQRNKGNFPGRFSGRQFSNSRSEMNVSTLELGDSALYLCASNDGGGTEAFFGQGTRLTVV.

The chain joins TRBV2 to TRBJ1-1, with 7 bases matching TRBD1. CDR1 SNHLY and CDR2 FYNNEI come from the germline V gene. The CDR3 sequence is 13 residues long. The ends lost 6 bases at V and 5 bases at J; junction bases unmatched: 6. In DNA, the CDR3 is TGTGCCAGCAGCCCACAGGGGTTAACTGAAGCTTTCTTT. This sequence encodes CASSPQGLTEAFF.

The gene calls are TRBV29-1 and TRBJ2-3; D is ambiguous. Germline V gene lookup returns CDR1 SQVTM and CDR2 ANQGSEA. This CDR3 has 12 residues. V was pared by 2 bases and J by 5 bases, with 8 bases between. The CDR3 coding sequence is TGCAGCGTTGAATTACCGGGAGATACGCAGTATTTT. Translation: CSVELPGDTQYF.

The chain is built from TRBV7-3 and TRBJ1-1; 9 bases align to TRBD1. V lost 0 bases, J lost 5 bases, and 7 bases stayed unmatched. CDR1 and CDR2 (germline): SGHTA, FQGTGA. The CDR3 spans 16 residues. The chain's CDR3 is CASSLTGTGLRTEAFF. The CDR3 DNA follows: TGTGCCAGCAGCTTAACCGGGACAGGGTTAAGGACTGAAGCTTTCTTT.

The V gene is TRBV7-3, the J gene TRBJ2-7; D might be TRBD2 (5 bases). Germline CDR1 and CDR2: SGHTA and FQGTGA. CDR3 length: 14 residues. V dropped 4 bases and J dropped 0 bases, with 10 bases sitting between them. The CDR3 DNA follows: TGTGCCAGCAGCTCACAAGGGAGCTCCTACGAGCAGTACTTC. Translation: CASSSQGSSYEQYF.

As DNA, the CDR3 is TGTGCCAGCAGCACTCGACAGGGGACGAGCAATCAGCCCCAGCATTTT. Protein: CASSTRQGTSNQPQHF. V gene TRBV7-8 combines with J gene TRBJ1-5, with 8 nucleotides matching TRBD1. J lost 1 base, V lost 5 bases, and 7 bases had no gene match. The CDR3 contains 16 residues. CDR1 and CDR2 (germline): SGHVS, FQNEAQ.